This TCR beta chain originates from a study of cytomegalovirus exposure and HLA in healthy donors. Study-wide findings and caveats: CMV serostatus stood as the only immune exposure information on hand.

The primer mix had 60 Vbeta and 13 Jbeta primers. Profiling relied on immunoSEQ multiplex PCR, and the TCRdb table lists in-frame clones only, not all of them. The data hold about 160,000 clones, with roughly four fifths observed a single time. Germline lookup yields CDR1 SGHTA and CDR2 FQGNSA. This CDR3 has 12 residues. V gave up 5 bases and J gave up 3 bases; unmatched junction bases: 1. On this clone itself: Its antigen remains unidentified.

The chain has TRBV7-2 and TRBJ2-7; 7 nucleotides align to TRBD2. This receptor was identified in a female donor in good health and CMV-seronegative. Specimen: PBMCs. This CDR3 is CASSGRGYEQYF. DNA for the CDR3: TGTGCCAGCAGCGGGAGGGGCTACGAGCAGTACTTC.